This entry describes one TCR beta chain. This sample is part of a study of blood T cell repertoires in COVID-19. Study-wide context: PBMCs, B-cell-depleted T cells, or T cells were the source of the cDNA or gDNA that made up the material.

After removal of 5 bases from V and 7 bases from J, the junction contained 9 bases not matched to a gene. CDR3 length: 15 residues. Germline V gene sequence: CDR1 SGHDT, CDR2 YYEEEE. Only in-frame clones appear in the TCRdb table, and some are missing; sequencing was by immunoSEQ multiplex PCR. The sample yields over 110,000 clones, approximately 89% seen once. The receptor was isolated from a human donor in a cohort sampled during active COVID-19. The sample comprised peripheral blood. The V and J genes are TRBV5-6 and TRBJ2-2; TRBD1 agrees at 9 bases. The CDR3 region is CASSPGTGMGGELFF. The CDR3 nucleotides read TGTGCCAGCAGTCCCGGGACAGGGATGGGCGGGGAGCTGTTTTTT.